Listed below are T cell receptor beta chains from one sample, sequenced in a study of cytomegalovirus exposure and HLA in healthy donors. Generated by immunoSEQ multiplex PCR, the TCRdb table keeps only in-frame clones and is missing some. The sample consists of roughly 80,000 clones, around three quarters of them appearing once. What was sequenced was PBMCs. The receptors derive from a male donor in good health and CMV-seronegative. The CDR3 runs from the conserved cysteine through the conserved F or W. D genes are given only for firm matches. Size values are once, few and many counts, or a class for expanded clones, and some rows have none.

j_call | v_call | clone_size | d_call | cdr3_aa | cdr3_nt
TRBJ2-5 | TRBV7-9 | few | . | CASSWQRTVYQETQYF | TGTGCCAGCAGCTGGCAGCGGACAGTCTATCAAGAGACCCAGTACTTC
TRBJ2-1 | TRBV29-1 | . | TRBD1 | CSVDRTGYNEQFF | TGCAGCGTTGACCGGACAGGGTACAATGAGCAGTTCTTC
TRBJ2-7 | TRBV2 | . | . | CASSGGGSYEQYF | TGTGCCAGCAGTGGTGGCGGCTCCTACGAGCAGTACTTC
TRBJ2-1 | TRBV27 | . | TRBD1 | CASNKGQLFNEQFF | TGTGCCAGCAACAAGGGACAGCTGTTCAATGAGCAGTTCTTC
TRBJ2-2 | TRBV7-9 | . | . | CASSLAGAGELFF | TGTGCCAGCAGCTTAGCAGGGGCCGGGGAGCTGTTTTTT
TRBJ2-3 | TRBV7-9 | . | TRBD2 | CSSSQSSGGAVTDTQYF | TGTTCCAGCAGCCAATCTAGCGGGGGGGCCGTAACAGATACGCAGTATTTT
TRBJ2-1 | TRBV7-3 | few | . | CASSSPGTKNNEQFF | TGTGCCAGCAGCTCCCCCGGGACAAAAAACAATGAGCAGTTCTTC
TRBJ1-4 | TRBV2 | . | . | CASSTPGLGEKLFF | TGTGCCAGCAGTACGCCAGGGTTAGGTGAAAAACTGTTTTTT
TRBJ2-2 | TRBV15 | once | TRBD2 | CATSRDAGLAGEANTGELFF | TGTGCCACCAGCAGAGATGCCGGACTAGCGGGAGAAGCTAACACCGGGGAGCTGTTTTTT
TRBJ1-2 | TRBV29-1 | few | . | CSVRGFNYGYTF | TGCAGCGTTAGGGGTTTTAACTATGGCTACACCTTC
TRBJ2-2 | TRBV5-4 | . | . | CASSLGDFGELFF | TGTGCCAGCAGCTTAGGGGACTTTGGGGAGCTGTTTTTT
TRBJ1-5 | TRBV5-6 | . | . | CASSKTTGSRDQPQHF | TGTGCCAGCAGCAAGACTACAGGGTCTAGAGATCAGCCCCAGCATTTT
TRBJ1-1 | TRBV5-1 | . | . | CASSLNLRGMNAEAFF | TGCGCCAGCAGCTTGAATTTGCGGGGGATGAACGCTGAAGCTTTCTTT
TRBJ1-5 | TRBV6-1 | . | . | CASSEKQGNQPQHF | TGTGCCAGCAGTGAAAAACAGGGCAATCAGCCCCAGCATTTT
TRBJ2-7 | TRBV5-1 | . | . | CASSLSRGSGEQYF | TGCGCCAGCAGCTTGTCCAGGGGATCGGGCGAGCAGTACTTC
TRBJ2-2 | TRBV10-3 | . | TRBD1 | CAISEMGQGPANTGELFF | TGTGCCATCAGTGAGATGGGACAGGGTCCCGCGAACACCGGGGAGCTGTTTTTT
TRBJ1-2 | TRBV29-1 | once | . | CSVSRGGKSYGYTF | TGCAGCGTGTCCCGGGGAGGCAAAAGCTATGGCTACACCTTC
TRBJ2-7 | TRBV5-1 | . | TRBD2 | CASSLVGAGGYEQYF | TGCGCCAGCAGCTTGGTAGGCGCGGGAGGCTACGAGCAGTACTTC